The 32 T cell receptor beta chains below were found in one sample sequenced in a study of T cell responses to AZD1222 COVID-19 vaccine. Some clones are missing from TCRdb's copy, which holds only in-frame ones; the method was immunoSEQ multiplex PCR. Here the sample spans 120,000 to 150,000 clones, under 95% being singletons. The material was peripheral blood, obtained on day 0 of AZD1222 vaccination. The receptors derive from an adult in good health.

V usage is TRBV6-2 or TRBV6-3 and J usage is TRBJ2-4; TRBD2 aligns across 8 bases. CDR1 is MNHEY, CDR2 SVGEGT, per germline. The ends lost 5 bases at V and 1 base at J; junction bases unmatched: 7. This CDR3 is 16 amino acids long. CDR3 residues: CASSTRGEIAKNIQYF. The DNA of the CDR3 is TGTGCCAGCAGTACGCGGGGGGAGATCGCCAAAAACATTCAGTACTTC.

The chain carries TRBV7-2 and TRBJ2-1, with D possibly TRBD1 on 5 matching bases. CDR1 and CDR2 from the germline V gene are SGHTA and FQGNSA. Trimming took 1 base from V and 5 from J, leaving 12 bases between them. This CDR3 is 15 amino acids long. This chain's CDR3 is CASSLGQPPNNEQFF. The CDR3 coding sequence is TGTGCCAGCAGCTTAGGACAGCCACCAAACAATGAGCAGTTCTTC.

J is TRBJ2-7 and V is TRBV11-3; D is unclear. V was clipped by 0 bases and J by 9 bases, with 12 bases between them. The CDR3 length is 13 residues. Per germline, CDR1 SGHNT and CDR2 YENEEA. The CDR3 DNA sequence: TGTGCCAGCAGCTTAGACGGCGCCGGGCGGCAGTACTTC. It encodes CASSLDGAGRQYF.

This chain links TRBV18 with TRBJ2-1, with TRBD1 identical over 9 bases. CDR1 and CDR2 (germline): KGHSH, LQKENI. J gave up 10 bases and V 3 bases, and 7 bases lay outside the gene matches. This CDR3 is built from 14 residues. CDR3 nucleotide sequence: TGTGCCAGCTCACCCGGGACAGGGCGGAAAGAGCAGTTCTTC. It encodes CASSPGTGRKEQFF.

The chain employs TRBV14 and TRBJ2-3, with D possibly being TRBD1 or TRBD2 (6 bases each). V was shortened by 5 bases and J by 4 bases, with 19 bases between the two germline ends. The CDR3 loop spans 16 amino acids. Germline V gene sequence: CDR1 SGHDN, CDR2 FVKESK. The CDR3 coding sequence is TGTGCCAGCAGCTCAAATTCCAGGGGAGGCGCAGATACGCAGTATTTT. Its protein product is CASSSNSRGGADTQYF.

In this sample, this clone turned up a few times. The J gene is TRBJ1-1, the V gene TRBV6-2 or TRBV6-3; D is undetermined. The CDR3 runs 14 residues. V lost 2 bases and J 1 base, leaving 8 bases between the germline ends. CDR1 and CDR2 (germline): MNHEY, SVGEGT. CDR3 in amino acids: CASSYHTRNTEAFF. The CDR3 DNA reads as TGTGCCAGCAGTTACCACACCAGGAACACTGAAGCTTTCTTT.

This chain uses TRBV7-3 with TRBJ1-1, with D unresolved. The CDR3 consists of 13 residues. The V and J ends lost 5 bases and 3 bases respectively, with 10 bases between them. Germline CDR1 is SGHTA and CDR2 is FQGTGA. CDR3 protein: CASSPARDTEAFF. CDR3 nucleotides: TGTGCCAGCAGCCCGGCTAGGGACACTGAAGCTTTCTTT.

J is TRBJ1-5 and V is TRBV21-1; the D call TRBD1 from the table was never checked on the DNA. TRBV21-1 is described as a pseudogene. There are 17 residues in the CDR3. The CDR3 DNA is TGTGCCATCAGGACAGGGTCAGACGGCTATAGCAATCAGCCCCAGCATTTT. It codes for CAIRTGSDGYSNQPQHF.

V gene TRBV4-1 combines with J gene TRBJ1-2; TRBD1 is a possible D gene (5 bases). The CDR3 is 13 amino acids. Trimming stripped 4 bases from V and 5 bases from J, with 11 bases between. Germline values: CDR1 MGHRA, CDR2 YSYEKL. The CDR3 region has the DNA TGCGCCAGCAGCCGGGACCGGTCATATGGCTACACCTTC. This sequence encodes CASSRDRSYGYTF.

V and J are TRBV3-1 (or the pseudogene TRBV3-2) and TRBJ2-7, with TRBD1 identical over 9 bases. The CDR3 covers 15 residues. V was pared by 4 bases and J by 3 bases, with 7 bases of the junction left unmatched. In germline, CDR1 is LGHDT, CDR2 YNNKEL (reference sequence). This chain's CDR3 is CASSPPGTGIYEQYF. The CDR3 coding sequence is TGTGCCAGCAGCCCGCCCGGGACAGGGATCTACGAGCAGTACTTC.

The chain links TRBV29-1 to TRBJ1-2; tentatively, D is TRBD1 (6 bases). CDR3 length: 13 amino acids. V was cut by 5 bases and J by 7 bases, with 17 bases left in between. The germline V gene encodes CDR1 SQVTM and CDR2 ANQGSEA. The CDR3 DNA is TGCAGCGTTATCACAGGGAGTCAGAGTGGCTACACCTTC. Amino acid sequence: CSVITGSQSGYTF. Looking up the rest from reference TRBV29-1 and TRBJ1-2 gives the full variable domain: SAVISQKPSRDICQRGTSLTIQCQVDSQVTMMFWYRQQPGQSLTLIATANQGSEATYESGFVIDKFPISRPNLTFSTLTVSNMSPEDSSIYLCSVITGSQSGYTFGSGTRLTVV.

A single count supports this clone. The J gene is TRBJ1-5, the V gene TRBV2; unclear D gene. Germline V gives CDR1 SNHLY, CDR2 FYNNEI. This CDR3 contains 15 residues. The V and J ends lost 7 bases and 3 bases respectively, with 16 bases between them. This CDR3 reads CASNLGAQLNQPQHF. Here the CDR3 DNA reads TGTGCCAGCAACTTGGGTGCACAGCTCAATCAGCCCCAGCATTTT.

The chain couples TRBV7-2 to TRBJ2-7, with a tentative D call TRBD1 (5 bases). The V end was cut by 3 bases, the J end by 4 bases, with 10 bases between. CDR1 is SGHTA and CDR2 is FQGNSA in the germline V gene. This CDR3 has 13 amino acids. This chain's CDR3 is CASSFKGFYEQYF. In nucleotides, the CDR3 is TGTGCCAGCAGCTTCAAGGGGTTTTACGAGCAGTACTTC. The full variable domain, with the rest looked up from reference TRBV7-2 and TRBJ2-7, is GAGVSQSPSNKVTEKGKDVELRCDPISGHTALYWYRQSLGQGLEFLIYFQGNSAPDKSGLPSDRFSAERTGGSVSTLTIQRTQQEDSAVYLCASSFKGFYEQYFGPGTRLTVT.

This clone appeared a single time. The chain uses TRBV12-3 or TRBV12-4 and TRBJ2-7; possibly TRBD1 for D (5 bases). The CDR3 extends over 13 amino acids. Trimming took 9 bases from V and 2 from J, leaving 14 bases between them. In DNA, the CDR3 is TGTGCCAGTGGCAGGACACTAACCTACGAGCAGTACTTC. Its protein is CASGRTLTYEQYF.

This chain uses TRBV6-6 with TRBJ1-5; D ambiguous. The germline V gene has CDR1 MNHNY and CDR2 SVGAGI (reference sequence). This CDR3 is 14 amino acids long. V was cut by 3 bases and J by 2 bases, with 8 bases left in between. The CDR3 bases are TGTGCCAGCAGTTATTCAACAGGCAATCAGCCCCAGCATTTT. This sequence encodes CASSYSTGNQPQHF.

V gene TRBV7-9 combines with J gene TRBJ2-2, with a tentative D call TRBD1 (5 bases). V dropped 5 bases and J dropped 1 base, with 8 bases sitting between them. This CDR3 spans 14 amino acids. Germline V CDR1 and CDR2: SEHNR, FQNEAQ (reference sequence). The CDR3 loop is CASSLTGNTGELFF. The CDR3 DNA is TGTGCCAGCAGCCTAACAGGGAACACCGGGGAGCTGTTTTTT. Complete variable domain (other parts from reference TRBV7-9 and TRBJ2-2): DTGVSQNPRHKITKRGQNVTFRCDPISEHNRLYWYRQTLGQGPEFLTYFQNEAQLEKSRLLSDRFSAERPKGSFSTLEIQRTEQGDSAMYLCASSLTGNTGELFFGEGSRLTVL.

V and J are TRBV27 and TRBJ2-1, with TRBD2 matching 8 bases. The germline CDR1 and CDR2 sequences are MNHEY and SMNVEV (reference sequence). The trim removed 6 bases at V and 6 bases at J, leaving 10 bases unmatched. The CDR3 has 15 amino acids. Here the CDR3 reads CASRRIPGLVNEQFF. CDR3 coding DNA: TGTGCCAGCAGACGCATACCGGGACTAGTCAATGAGCAGTTCTTC.

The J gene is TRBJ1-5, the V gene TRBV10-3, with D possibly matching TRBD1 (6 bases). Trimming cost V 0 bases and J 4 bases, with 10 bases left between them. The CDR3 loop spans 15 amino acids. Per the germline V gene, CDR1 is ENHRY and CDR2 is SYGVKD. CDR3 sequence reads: CAISESQQGNQPQHF. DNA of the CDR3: TGTGCCATCAGTGAGTCGCAACAGGGAAATCAGCCCCAGCATTTT.

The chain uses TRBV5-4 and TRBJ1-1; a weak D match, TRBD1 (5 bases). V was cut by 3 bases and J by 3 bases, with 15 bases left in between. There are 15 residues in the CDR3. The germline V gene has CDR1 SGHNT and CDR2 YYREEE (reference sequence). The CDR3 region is CASSWDQGTDTEAFF. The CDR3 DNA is TGTGCCAGCAGCTGGGACCAGGGAACTGACACTGAAGCTTTCTTT.

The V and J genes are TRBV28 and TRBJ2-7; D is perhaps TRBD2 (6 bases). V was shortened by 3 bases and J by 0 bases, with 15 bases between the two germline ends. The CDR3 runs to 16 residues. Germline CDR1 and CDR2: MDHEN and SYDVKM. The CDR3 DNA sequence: TGTGCCAGCAGTTTCCGGGGGACCTCTTACTCCTACGAGCAGTACTTC. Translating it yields CASSFRGTSYSYEQYF.

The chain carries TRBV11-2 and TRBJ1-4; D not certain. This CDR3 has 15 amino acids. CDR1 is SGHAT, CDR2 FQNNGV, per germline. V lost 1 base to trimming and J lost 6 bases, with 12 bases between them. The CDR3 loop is CASSLAFGYYEKLFF. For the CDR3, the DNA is TGTGCCAGCAGCTTAGCGTTCGGTTACTATGAAAAACTGTTTTTT. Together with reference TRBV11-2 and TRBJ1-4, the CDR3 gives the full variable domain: EAGVAQSPRYKIIEKRQSVAFWCNPISGHATLYWYQQILGQGPKLLIQFQNNGVVDDSQLPKDRFSAERLKGVDSTLKIQPAKLEDSAVYLCASSLAFGYYEKLFFGSGTQLSVL.

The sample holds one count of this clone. The CDR3 coding sequence is TGTGCCAGCAGCTTAGAGACGGGTTCTGGAAACACCATATATTTT. Its translation is CASSLETGSGNTIYF. The chain carries TRBV7-2 and TRBJ1-3; no clear D. The germline V gene encodes CDR1 SGHTA and CDR2 FQGNSA. The CDR3 consists of 15 residues. V was cut by 1 base and J by 1 base, with 8 bases left in between.

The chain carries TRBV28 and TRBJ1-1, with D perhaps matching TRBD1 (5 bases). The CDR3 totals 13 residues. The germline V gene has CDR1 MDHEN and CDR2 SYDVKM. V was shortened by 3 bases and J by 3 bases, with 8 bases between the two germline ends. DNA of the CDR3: TGTGCCAGCAGTTTGCGGGGGGACACTGAAGCTTTCTTT. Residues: CASSLRGDTEAFF.

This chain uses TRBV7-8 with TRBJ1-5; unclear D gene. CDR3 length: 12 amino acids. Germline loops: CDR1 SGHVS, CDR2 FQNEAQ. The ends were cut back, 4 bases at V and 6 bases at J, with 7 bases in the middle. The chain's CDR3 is CASSSRIQPQHF. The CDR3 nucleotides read TGTGCCAGCAGCTCCCGTATTCAGCCCCAGCATTTT.

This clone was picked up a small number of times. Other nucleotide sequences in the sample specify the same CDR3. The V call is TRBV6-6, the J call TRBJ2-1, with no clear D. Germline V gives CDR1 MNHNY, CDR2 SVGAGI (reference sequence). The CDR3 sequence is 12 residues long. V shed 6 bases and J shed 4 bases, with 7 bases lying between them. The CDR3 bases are TGTGCCAGCAGCCGCCCGTACAATGAGCAGTTCTTC. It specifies CASSRPYNEQFF.

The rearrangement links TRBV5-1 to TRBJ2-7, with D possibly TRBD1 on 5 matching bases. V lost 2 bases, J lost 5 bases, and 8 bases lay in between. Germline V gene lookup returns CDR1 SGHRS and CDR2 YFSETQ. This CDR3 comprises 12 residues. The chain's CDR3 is CASSLLRDEQYF. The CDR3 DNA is TGCGCCAGCAGCTTACTCAGGGACGAGCAGTACTTC.

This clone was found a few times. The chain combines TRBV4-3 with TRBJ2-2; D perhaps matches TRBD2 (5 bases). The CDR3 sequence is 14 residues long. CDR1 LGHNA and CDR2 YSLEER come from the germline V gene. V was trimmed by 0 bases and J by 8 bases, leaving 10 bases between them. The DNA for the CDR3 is TGCGCCAGCAGCCAAGAACGGGGTAGAGGGGAGCTGTTTTTT. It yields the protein CASSQERGRGELFF.

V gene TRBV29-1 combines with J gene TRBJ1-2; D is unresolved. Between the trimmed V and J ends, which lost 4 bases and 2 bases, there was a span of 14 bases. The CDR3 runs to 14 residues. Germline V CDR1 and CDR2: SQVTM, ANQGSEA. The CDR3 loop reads CSVGSGEGNYGYTF. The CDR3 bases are TGCAGCGTTGGGAGCGGGGAAGGGAACTATGGCTACACCTTC.

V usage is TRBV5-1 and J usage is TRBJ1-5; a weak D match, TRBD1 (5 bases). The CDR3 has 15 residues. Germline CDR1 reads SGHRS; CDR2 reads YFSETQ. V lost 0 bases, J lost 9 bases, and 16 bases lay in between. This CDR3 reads CASSLGDLPMRPQHF. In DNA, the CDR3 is TGCGCCAGCAGCTTGGGGGACTTACCCATGCGGCCCCAGCATTTT.

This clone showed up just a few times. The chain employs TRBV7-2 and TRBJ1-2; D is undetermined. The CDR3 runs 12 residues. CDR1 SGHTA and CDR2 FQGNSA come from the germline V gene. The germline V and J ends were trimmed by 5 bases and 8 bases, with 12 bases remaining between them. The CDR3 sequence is CASSLYDLGYTF. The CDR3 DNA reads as TGTGCCAGCAGCCTCTACGATTTGGGCTACACCTTC.

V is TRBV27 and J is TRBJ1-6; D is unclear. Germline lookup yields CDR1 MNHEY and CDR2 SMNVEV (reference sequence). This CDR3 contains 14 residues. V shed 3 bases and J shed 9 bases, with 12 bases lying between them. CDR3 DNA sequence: TGTGCCAGCAGTTTGGACGGGTTGGTTTCACCCCTCCACTTT. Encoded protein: CASSLDGLVSPLHF.

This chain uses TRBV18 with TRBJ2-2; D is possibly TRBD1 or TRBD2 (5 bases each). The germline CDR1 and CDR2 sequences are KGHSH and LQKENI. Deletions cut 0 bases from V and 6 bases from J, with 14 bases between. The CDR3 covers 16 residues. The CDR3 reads CASSPPARGASGELFF. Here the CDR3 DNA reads TGTGCCAGCTCACCACCCGCGAGGGGCGCGTCCGGGGAGCTGTTTTTT.